The 7 T cell receptor beta chains in this list originate from one sample, sequenced in a study of naive and memory T cell subsets. Two oligonucleotides, mixed equimolar, formed the beta constant-region primer covering TRBC1 and TRBC2. Four rounds of PCR amplified the ligated cDNA using nested alpha and beta constant-region primers plus SP2. MiXCR, run by TCRdb on the UMI-ligation and nested PCR reads, gives a single entry per CDR3 protein. Among over 110,000 distinct CDR3 sequences listed, 15% to 20% were seen once. Overall study findings and caveats: Especially in CD8 cells, naive repertoires contained a few larger clonotypes, possibly CD45RA-re-expressing memory cells.

What these receptors recognize is not known. Sequenced input: naive CD8+ T cells from blood. Source of these receptors: a human donor in good health.

J is TRBJ1-5 and V is TRBV12-5, with D tentatively TRBD1 (5 bases). V lost 2 bases to trimming and J lost 6 bases, with 14 bases between them. Germline loops: CDR1 LGHNT, CDR2 FRNRAP. This CDR3 is built from 15 residues. CDR3 coding DNA: TGTGCTAGTGGTTTGTACGGAGGGGATTTTCAGCCCCAGCATTTT. Residues: CASGLYGGDFQPQHF. The full variable domain, in which reference TRBV12-5 and TRBJ1-5 provide the parts outside the CDR3, is DARVTQTPRHKVTEMGQEVTMRCQPILGHNTVFWYRQTMMQGLELLAYFRNRAPLDDSGMPKDRFSAEMPDATLATLKIQPSEPRDSAVYFCASGLYGGDFQPQHFGDGTRLSIL.

This chain joins TRBV20-1 and TRBJ1-5; D is undetermined. The CDR3 is 15 amino acids. V lost 7 bases to trimming and J lost 6 bases, with 22 bases between them. Germline values: CDR1 DFQATT, CDR2 SNEGSKA (reference sequence). CDR3 sequence (DNA): TGCAGTGGATCTTCCGTTAGAGGGTCAGGTCAGCCCCAGCATTTT. Protein product: CSGSSVRGSGQPQHF.

The count of this clonotype is one. The chain couples TRBV7-2 to TRBJ2-1, with D tentatively TRBD1 (6 bases). This CDR3 has 15 amino acids. CDR1 and CDR2 from the germline V gene are SGHTA and FQGNSA. V lost 3 bases and J 8 bases, leaving 17 bases between the germline ends. The DNA of the CDR3 is TGTGCCAGCAGCTTTCTGCGACAGGAGATCGATGAGCAGTTCTTC. It is translated as CASSFLRQEIDEQFF.

The sample holds a few counts of this clonotype. V is TRBV29-1 and J is TRBJ1-1, with D possibly TRBD1 on 6 matching bases. Germline V gene sequence: CDR1 SQVTM, CDR2 ANQGSEA. V lost 7 bases and J lost 6, with 12 bases in between. The CDR3 runs to 11 residues. Here the CDR3 DNA reads TGCAGCGCGGGAGGGGGGGCTGAAGCTTTCTTT. It is translated as CSAGGGAEAFF.

The chain links TRBV6-5 to TRBJ1-5, with D maybe TRBD1 (5 bases). The CDR3 sequence is 15 residues long. Germline V CDR1 and CDR2: MNHEY, SVGAGI. Trimming removed 6 bases from V and 0 bases from J, with 12 bases in between. The DNA of the CDR3 is TGTGCCAGCAGCCCATACGGGGGTAGCAATCAGCCCCAGCATTTT. Its translation is CASSPYGGSNQPQHF.

The chain has TRBV6-6 and TRBJ2-3, with D perhaps TRBD1 (5 bases). The CDR3 contains 15 residues. The V and J ends lost 10 bases and 0 bases respectively, with 17 bases between them. Germline V lookup: CDR1 MNHNY, CDR2 SVGAGI (reference sequence). The DNA of the CDR3 is TGTGCCACCGGCGTCTCGACAGCTAGCACAGATACGCAGTATTTT. This translates into CATGVSTASTDTQYF.

V usage is TRBV4-1 and J usage is TRBJ2-5; 11 nucleotides match TRBD2. The V gene's germline CDR1 is MGHRA and CDR2 YSYEKL. CDR3 size: 18 residues. The junction had 11 bases not matched to a gene; V was cut back by 1 base and J by 4 bases. The CDR3: CASSQAFGSGRDIETQYF. CDR3 coding DNA: TGCGCCAGCAGCCAAGCTTTTGGTAGCGGGAGGGATATAGAGACCCAGTACTTC.